One sample yielded the 23 T cell receptor beta chains listed below, sequenced in a study of cytomegalovirus exposure and HLA in healthy donors listed by TCRdb under 2017. To prepare the library, the immunoSEQ multiplex PCR assay was applied. A mixture of 60 forward primers for TCR Vbeta segments and 13 reverse primers for TCR Jbeta segments was used in the multiplex PCR. TCRdb re-hosts the immuneACCESS table, in-frame sequences only. Its copies lack some clones; in the studies checked, an unresolved V gene accounts for under half of them, and the cause for the rest is not known. The sample has more than 250,000 clones on record, around 90% of them singletons. The top ten constitute 2% to 3% of the sample. What was sequenced was PBMCs. The receptors stem from a woman between 18 and 30 years old in good health and CMV-seronegative.

The V and J genes are TRBV27 and TRBJ2-3; 11 nucleotides match TRBD2. Germline values: CDR1 MNHEY, CDR2 SMNVEV (reference sequence). There are 16 residues in the CDR3. The V segment lost 5 bases and the J segment 4 bases; nucleotides outside the gene matches: 8. The CDR3 coding sequence is TGTGCCAGCAGTACTCCTAGCGGGGGGTACCCAGATACGCAGTATTTT. This codes for CASSTPSGGYPDTQYF.

The J gene is TRBJ1-4, the V gene TRBV6-1; D might be TRBD1 (5 bases). Trimming removed 0 bases from V and 1 base from J, with 9 bases in between. This CDR3 comprises 16 residues. Germline V lookup: CDR1 MNHNS, CDR2 SASEGT. The CDR3 spells CASSEAWQGTNEKLFF. The CDR3 nucleotides are TGTGCCAGCAGTGAAGCGTGGCAGGGAACTAATGAAAAACTGTTTTTT.

The CDR3 loop reads CASSRGQGNQPQHF. The CDR3 coding sequence is TGTGCCAGCAGTAGGGGACAGGGAAATCAGCCCCAGCATTTT. The rearrangement joins TRBV6-5 to TRBJ1-5; 9 nucleotides match TRBD1. V dropped 5 bases and J dropped 4; count of bases not matched to a gene: 3. Germline V gene lookup returns CDR1 MNHEY and CDR2 SVGAGI. The CDR3 covers 14 residues.

This chain's CDR3 is CASRSGTGDYGYTF. The CDR3 coding sequence is TGTGCCAGCAGAAGCGGGACAGGGGACTATGGCTACACCTTC. V usage is TRBV2 and J usage is TRBJ1-2, with 10 bases lining up with TRBD1. The ends lost 6 bases at V and 3 bases at J; junction bases unmatched: 4. The CDR3 contains 14 residues. Per germline, CDR1 SNHLY and CDR2 FYNNEI.

V and J are TRBV5-6 and TRBJ2-7, with TRBD1 as a possible D gene (7 bases). Deletions cut 1 base from V and 5 bases from J, with 16 bases between. Germline-derived CDR1 and CDR2 are SGHDT and YYEEEE. The CDR3 runs 15 residues. This chain's CDR3 is CASSLQGGWVDEQYF. The CDR3 DNA sequence: TGTGCCAGCAGCTTGCAGGGGGGATGGGTCGACGAGCAGTACTTC.

The chain combines TRBV10-1 with TRBJ1-1, with TRBD1 matching over 9 bases. Trimming at V came to 5 bases and at J to 5 bases, leaving 9 bases not matched to a gene. This CDR3 region has 15 residues. In germline, CDR1 is WNHNN, CDR2 SYGVQD (reference sequence). The CDR3 is CASSSGTGRETEAFF. CDR3 DNA sequence: TGCGCCAGCAGTTCCGGGACAGGGAGAGAAACTGAAGCTTTCTTT.

The chain links TRBV25-1 to TRBJ2-7; TRBD1 might be the D (5 bases). Germline V lookup: CDR1 MGHDK, CDR2 SYGVNS. V gave up 4 bases and J gave up 2 bases, with 12 bases separating them. CDR3 length equals 14 residues. The CDR3 DNA is TGTGCCAGCAGTGCCTGGCAGGACACCTACGAGCAGTACTTC. Residues: CASSAWQDTYEQYF.

The CDR3 DNA follows: TGCAGCGTTGAAGATCCATCGACAGGCAAGACCCGTTATGGCTACACCTTC. Protein product: CSVEDPSTGKTRYGYTF. The rearrangement uses TRBV29-1 and TRBJ1-2; possible D gene TRBD1, 6 bases. This CDR3 is built from 17 residues. Germline V gene lookup returns CDR1 SQVTM and CDR2 ANQGSEA. The V end lost 0 bases, the J end lost 5 bases, and 22 bases lay between the germline ends.

This clone occurred once. The genes are TRBV30 and TRBJ2-7, with a possible D match to TRBD1 (6 bases). The CDR3 totals 13 residues. Trimming pared 0 bases from V and 6 bases from J, leaving 12 bases between. CDR1 is GTSNPN, CDR2 SVGIG, per germline (reference sequence). CDR3 sequence: CAWSVSRDTEQYF. CDR3 nucleotides: TGTGCCTGGAGTGTATCCCGGGACACCGAGCAGTACTTC. The full variable domain, completed using reference TRBV30 and TRBJ2-7, is SQTIHQWPATLVQPVGSPLSLECTVEGTSNPNLYWYRQAAGRGLQLLFYSVGIGQISSEVPQNLSASRPQDRQFILSSKKLLLSDSGFYLCAWSVSRDTEQYFGPGTRLTVT.

The chain employs TRBV13 and TRBJ1-1; D unresolved. This CDR3 spans 14 amino acids. Trimming took off 5 bases at V and 7 bases at J, with 17 bases between the two ends. Germline V gives CDR1 PRHDT, CDR2 FYEKMQ (reference sequence). The CDR3 region has the DNA TGTGCCAGCAGCCCCGCCTCGGCCCGAGGTGAAGCTTTCTTT. It codes for CASSPASARGEAFF.

V gene TRBV19 combines with J gene TRBJ1-1, with D hard to call. Looked up from germline, CDR1 is LNHDA and CDR2 is SQIVND (reference sequence). V lost 9 bases, J lost 6 bases, and 14 bases lay in between. The CDR3 loop spans 12 amino acids. This CDR3 is CASSFRAPEAFF. The CDR3 DNA reads TGTGCCAGCTCTTTTCGCGCTCCTGAAGCTTTCTTT.

The gene calls are TRBV11-1 and TRBJ2-5; 8 bases align to TRBD2. The DNA end favors TRBJ2-7, so the J call may be wrong. Germline assignment: CDR1 SGHAT and CDR2 FQDESV (reference sequence). The CDR3 length is 16 residues. As DNA, the CDR3 is TGTGCCAGCAGCTTACGAGCGGGGGTCCCCTCCTACGAGCAGTACTTC. It encodes CASSLRAGVPSYEQYF.

The rearrangement links TRBV6-5 to TRBJ2-3; 9 nucleotides align to TRBD1. Trimming took 5 bases from V and 9 from J; bases not matched to a gene: 3. This CDR3 region has 12 residues. Germline V gives CDR1 MNHEY, CDR2 SVGAGI. The CDR3 loop reads CASSPDRGTQYF. The CDR3 nucleotides read TGTGCCAGCAGTCCCGACAGGGGGACGCAGTATTTT.

The chain carries TRBV5-6 and TRBJ1-5; D not certain. The CDR3 covers 16 residues. CDR1 is SGHDT, CDR2 YYEEEE, per germline. The V and J ends lost 4 bases and 3 bases respectively, with 17 bases between them. The CDR3 DNA sequence: TGTGCCAGCAGCAATCGTTGGGAGCCTAACAATCAGCCCCAGCATTTT. Its protein product is CASSNRWEPNNQPQHF.

J is TRBJ2-7 and V is TRBV27, with 12 bases matching TRBD2. This CDR3 has 14 amino acids. The ends lost 7 bases at V and 3 bases at J; junction bases unmatched: 4. Germline CDR1 reads MNHEY; CDR2 reads SMNVEV (reference sequence). In nucleotides, the CDR3 is TGTGCCAGCATGGTACTAGCGGGGGGCTACGAGCAGTACTTC. Translation gives CASMVLAGGYEQYF.

The chain has TRBV5-1 and TRBJ1-6; 8 nucleotides line up with TRBD1. CDR1 is SGHRS and CDR2 is YFSETQ in the germline V gene. This CDR3 comprises 15 residues. J gave up 11 bases and V 2 bases, and 9 bases lay outside the gene matches. CDR3: CASSLIRQGCPPLHF. CDR3 nucleotides: TGCGCCAGCAGCTTAATCAGACAGGGGTGTCCACCCCTCCACTTT.

The chain links TRBV10-3 to TRBJ2-1; D may be TRBD1 (6 bases). In germline, CDR1 is ENHRY, CDR2 SYGVKD. The CDR3 is 13 residues long. Trimming cost V 10 bases and J 6 bases, with 16 bases left between them. The CDR3 bases are TGTGCCACCGAGACAGGTTGGGGCAATGAGCAGTTCTTC. Translated: CATETGWGNEQFF.

The CDR3 spells CASMRITSGIKSYNEQFF. The CDR3 nucleotides are TGCGCCAGCATGAGAATAACCTCAGGGATCAAGTCCTACAATGAGCAGTTCTTC. The rearrangement joins TRBV4-1 to TRBJ2-1; tentatively, D is TRBD1 (5 bases). CDR1 is MGHRA, CDR2 YSYEKL, per germline. V was cut by 7 bases and J by 1 base, with 23 bases left in between. This CDR3 region has 18 residues.

The V call is TRBV6-5, the J call TRBJ1-6; D remains ambiguous. The CDR3 is 15 amino acids. Germline V gives CDR1 MNHEY, CDR2 SVGAGI. V was cut by 2 bases and J by 2 bases, with 7 bases left in between. DNA of the CDR3: TGTGCCAGCAGTTACGACACGGCCTATAATTCACCCCTCCACTTT. It is translated as CASSYDTAYNSPLHF.

This sequence joins TRBV19 and TRBJ2-2; D is undetermined. Germline CDR1 is LNHDA and CDR2 is SQIVND (reference sequence). Deletions cut 1 base from V and 5 bases from J, with 14 bases between. The CDR3 covers 16 residues. The CDR3 sequence is CASSIGASVRTGELFF. The CDR3, as DNA: TGTGCCAGTAGTATAGGCGCCAGCGTAAGAACCGGGGAGCTGTTTTTT.

V usage is TRBV6-1 and J usage is TRBJ2-3; 8 bases agree with TRBD1. Germline V gives CDR1 MNHNS, CDR2 SASEGT. V lost 6 bases, J lost 4 bases, and 6 bases stayed unmatched. The CDR3 has 14 residues. The CDR3 DNA reads as TGTGCCAGCAGAGGACAGGGTAGCCCAGATACGCAGTATTTT. Translation: CASRGQGSPDTQYF.

This rearrangement joins TRBV5-1 to TRBJ1-1; D is unclear. Germline V gene sequence: CDR1 SGHRS, CDR2 YFSETQ. The CDR3 covers 13 residues. V shed 0 bases and J shed 6 bases, with 9 bases lying between them. In DNA form, the CDR3 reads TGCGCCAGCAGCTTGGGGGGAGGGCCTGAAGCTTTCTTT. It codes for CASSLGGGPEAFF. The variable domain in full, completed from reference TRBV5-1 and TRBJ1-1, reads KAGVTQTPRYLIKTRGQQVTLSCSPISGHRSVSWYQQTPGQGLQFLFEYFSETQRNKGNFPGRFSGRQFSNSRSEMNVSTLELGDSALYLCASSLGGGPEAFFGQGTRLTVV.

The chain combines TRBV9 with TRBJ1-5, with D hard to call. The germline CDR1 and CDR2 sequences are SGDLS and YYNGEE. The CDR3 extends over 11 amino acids. V was cut by 0 bases and J by 14 bases, with 9 bases left in between. CDR3 nucleotide sequence: TGTGCCAGCAGCGTAGTCCCCAGTGAGCATTTT. Its protein is CASSVVPSEHF.